The present entry profiles one T cell receptor beta chain with its context. The V segment lost 4 bases and the J segment 4 bases; nucleotides outside the gene matches: 11. The CDR3 runs to 16 residues. Germline CDR1 is KGHDR and CDR2 is SFDVKD. Clones were sequenced by immunoSEQ multiplex PCR, and TCRdb holds only the in-frame ones, with some missing. The sample includes about 89,000 clones, about nine tenths seen only once; the top ten take around 21%. This sample stems from a study of control samples from healthy donors and cancer patients. This sequence originates from a man aged 25-40 years in good health. The chain is built from TRBV24-1 and TRBJ1-1, with 7 positions matching TRBD1. Sequencing used blood. In nucleotides, the CDR3 is TGTGCCACCAGTGACGTCCTACAGGGGAAGGGCACTGAAGCTTTCTTT. Translation gives CATSDVLQGKGTEAFF.